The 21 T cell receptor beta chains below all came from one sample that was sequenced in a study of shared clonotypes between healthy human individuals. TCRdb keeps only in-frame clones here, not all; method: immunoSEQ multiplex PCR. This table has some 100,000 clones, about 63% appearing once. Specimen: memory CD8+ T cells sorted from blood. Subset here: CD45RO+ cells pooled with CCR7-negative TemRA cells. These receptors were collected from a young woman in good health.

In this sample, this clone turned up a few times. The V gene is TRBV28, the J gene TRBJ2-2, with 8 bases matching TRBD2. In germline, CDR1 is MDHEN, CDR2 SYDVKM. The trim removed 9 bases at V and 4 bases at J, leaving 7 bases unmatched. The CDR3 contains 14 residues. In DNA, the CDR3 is TGTGCCAGTCAAAGTAGCGGGACCACCGGGGAGCTGTTTTTT. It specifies CASQSSGTTGELFF.

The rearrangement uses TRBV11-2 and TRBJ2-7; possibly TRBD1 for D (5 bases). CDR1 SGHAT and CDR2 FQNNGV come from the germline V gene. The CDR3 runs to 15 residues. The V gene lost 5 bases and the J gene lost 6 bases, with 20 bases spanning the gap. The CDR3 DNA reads TGTGCCAGCAGCGGCCTTAGGGGAATGGTCGGCGAGCAGTACTTC. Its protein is CASSGLRGMVGEQYF.

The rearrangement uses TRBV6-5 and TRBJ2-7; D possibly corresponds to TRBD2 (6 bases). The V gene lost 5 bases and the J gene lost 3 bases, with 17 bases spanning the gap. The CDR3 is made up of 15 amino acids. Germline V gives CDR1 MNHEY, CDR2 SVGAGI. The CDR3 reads CASSPWGSGYYEQYF. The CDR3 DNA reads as TGTGCCAGCAGTCCTTGGGGTAGCGGTTACTACGAGCAGTACTTC.

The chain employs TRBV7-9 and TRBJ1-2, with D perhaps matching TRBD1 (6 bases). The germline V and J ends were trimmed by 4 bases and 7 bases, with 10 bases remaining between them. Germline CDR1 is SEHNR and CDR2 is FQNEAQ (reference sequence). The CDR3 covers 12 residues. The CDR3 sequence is CASSYRAGGYTF. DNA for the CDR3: TGTGCCAGCAGCTACAGGGCTGGTGGCTACACCTTC.

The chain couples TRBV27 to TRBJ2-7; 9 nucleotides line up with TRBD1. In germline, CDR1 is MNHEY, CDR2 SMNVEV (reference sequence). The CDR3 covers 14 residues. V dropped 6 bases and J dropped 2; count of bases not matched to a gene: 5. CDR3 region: CASRQRQGAYEQYF. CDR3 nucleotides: TGTGCCAGCAGACAGAGACAGGGGGCCTACGAGCAGTACTTC.

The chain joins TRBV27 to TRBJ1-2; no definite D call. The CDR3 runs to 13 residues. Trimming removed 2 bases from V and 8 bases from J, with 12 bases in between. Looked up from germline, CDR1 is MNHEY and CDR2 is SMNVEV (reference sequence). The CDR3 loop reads CASSLGSGNGYTF. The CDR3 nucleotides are TGTGCCAGCAGTTTAGGGAGCGGGAACGGCTACACCTTC.

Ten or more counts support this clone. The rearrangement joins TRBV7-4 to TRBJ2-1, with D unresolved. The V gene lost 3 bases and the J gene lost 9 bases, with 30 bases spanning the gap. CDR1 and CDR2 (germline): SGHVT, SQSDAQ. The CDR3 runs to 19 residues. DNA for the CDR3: TGTGCCAGCAGCTTCCGGGCTCCACCTTTCCCCCCACCCCCCCTTGAGCAGTTCTTC. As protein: CASSFRAPPFPPPPLEQFF.

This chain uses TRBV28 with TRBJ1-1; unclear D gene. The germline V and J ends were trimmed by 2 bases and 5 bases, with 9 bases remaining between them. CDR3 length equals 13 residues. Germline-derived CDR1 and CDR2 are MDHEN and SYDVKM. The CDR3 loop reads CASSLPLWTEAFF. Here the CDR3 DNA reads TGTGCCAGCAGTTTACCTTTGTGGACTGAAGCTTTCTTT.

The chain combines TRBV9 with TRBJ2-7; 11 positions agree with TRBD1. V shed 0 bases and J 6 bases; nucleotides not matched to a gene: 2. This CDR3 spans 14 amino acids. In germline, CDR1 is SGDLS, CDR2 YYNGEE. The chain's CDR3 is CASSVGGTGGEQYF. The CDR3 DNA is TGTGCCAGCAGCGTAGGTGGGACAGGGGGCGAGCAGTACTTC.

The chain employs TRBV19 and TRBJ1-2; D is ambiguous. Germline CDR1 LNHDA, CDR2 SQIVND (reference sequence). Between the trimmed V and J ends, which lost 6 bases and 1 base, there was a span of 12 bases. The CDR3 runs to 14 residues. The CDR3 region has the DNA TGTGCCAGTAGCCCAGACGGAGATAACTATGGCTACACCTTC. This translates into CASSPDGDNYGYTF.

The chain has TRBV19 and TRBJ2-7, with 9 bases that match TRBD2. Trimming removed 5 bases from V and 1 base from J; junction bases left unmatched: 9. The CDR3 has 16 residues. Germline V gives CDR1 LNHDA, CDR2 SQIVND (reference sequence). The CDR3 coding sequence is TGTGCCAGTAGTTGGAAGATGGGACTAGCTTCCTACGAGCAGTACTTC. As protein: CASSWKMGLASYEQYF.

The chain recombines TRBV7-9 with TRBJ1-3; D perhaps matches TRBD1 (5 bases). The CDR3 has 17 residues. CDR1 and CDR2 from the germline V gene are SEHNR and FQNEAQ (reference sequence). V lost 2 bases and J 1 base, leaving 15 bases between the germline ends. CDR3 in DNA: TGTGCCAGCAGCTTAAACAGGCCCCAACAATCTGGAAACACCATATATTTT. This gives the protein CASSLNRPQQSGNTIYF.

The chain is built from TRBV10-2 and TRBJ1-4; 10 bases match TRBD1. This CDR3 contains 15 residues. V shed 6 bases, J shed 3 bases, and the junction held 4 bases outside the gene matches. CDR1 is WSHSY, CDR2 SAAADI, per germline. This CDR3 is CASRWTGGPNEKLFF. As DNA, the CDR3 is TGCGCCAGCAGGTGGACAGGGGGACCTAATGAAAAACTGTTTTTT.

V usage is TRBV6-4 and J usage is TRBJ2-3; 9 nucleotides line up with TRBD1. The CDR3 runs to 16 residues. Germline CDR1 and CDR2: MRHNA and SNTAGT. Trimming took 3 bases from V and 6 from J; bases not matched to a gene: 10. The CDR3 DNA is TGTGCCAGCAGTGAAGCGCGGGGACAGGGTCTTGATACGCAGTATTTT. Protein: CASSEARGQGLDTQYF.

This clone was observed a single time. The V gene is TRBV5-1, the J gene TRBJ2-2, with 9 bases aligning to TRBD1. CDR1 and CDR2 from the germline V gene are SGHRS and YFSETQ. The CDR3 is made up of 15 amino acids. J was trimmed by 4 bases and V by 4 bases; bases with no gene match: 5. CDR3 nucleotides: TGCGCCAGCAGCGTTGACAGGGGGAGCACCGGGGAGCTGTTTTTT. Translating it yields CASSVDRGSTGELFF. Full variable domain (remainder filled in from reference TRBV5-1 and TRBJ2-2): KAGVTQTPRYLIKTRGQQVTLSCSPISGHRSVSWYQQTPGQGLQFLFEYFSETQRNKGNFPGRFSGRQFSNSRSEMNVSTLELGDSALYLCASSVDRGSTGELFFGEGSRLTVL.

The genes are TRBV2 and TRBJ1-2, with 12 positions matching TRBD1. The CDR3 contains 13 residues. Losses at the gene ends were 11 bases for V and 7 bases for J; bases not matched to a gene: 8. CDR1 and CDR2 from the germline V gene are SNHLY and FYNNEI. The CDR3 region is CAGSGTGGSGYTF. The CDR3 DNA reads TGTGCCGGCTCAGGGACAGGGGGCAGTGGCTACACCTTC.

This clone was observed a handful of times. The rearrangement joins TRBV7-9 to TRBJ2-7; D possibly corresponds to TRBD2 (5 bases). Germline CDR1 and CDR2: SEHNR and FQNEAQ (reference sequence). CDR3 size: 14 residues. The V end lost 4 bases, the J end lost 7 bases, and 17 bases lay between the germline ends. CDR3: CASSSSRAIGEQYF. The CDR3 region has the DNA TGTGCCAGCAGCTCCTCGCGGGCGATAGGTGAGCAGTACTTC. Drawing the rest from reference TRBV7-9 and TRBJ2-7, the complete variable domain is DTGVSQNPRHKITKRGQNVTFRCDPISEHNRLYWYRQTLGQGPEFLTYFQNEAQLEKSRLLSDRFSAERPKGSFSTLEIQRTEQGDSAMYLCASSSSRAIGEQYFGPGTRLTVT.

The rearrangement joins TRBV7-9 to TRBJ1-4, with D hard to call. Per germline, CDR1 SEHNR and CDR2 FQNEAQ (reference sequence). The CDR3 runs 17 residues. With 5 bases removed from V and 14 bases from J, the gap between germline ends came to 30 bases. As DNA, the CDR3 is TGTGCCAGCAGCGGATACACCCGGGGTAATACCCAACGGGATCTGTTTTTT. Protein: CASSGYTRGNTQRDLFF.

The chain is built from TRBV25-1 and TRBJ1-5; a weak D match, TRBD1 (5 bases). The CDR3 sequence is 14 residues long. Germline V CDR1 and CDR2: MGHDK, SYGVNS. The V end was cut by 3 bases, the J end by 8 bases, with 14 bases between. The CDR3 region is CASSERDSYKPQHF. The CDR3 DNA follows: TGTGCCAGCAGTGAGCGGGACTCATACAAGCCCCAGCATTTT.

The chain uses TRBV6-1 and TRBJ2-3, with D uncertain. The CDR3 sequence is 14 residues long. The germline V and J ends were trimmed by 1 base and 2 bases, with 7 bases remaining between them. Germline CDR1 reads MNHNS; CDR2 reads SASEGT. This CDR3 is CASSEGPVTDTQYF. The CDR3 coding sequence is TGTGCCAGCAGTGAAGGACCAGTCACAGATACGCAGTATTTT.

The CDR3 nucleotides are TGTGCCAGTAGCCGGGACAGGGAAAACTATGGCTACACCTTC. It encodes CASSRDRENYGYTF. J is TRBJ1-2 and V is TRBV19; 9 nucleotides line up with TRBD1. V dropped 6 bases and J dropped 2; count of bases not matched to a gene: 4. The germline V gene encodes CDR1 LNHDA and CDR2 SQIVND (reference sequence). This CDR3 contains 14 residues.